The source of this T cell receptor (beta chain) is a study of neurological immune-mediated disorders. Time point given: longitudinal time-point 3. TCRdb used MiXCR to reprocess the 5' RACE reads, holding one entry per CDR3 protein. The sample has approximately 58,000 distinct CDR3 sequences; 7.5% to 9.5% are singletons. This clonotype was counted many times. Source material: PBMCs. The clonotype originates from a middle-aged woman in good health.

This chain's CDR3 is CASSQADGKRGYTF. The CDR3 nucleotides are TGTGCCAGCAGCCAAGCAGACGGCAAGAGAGGCTACACCTTC. The chain links TRBV3-1 to TRBJ1-2; D is unclear. Trimming cost V 1 base and J 8 bases, with 14 bases left between them. Germline assignment: CDR1 LGHDT and CDR2 YNNKEL (reference sequence). The CDR3 has 14 amino acids.